Following are 2 T cell receptor beta chains from one sample sequenced in a study of control samples from healthy donors and cancer patients. Clones were sequenced by immunoSEQ multiplex PCR, and TCRdb holds only the in-frame ones, with some missing. The table includes 120,000 or so clones, around 90% detected once. The source material was blood. These receptors all come from a man aged 18-30 years in good health.

This rearrangement joins TRBV27 to TRBJ2-5; the match to TRBD1 covers 9 bases. Germline V gene sequence: CDR1 MNHEY, CDR2 SMNVEV (reference sequence). The CDR3 sequence is 18 residues long. After removal of 1 base from V and 0 bases from J, the junction contained 9 bases not matched to a gene. The CDR3: CASSLFTGTGKDQETQYF. The CDR3 DNA is TGTGCCAGCAGTTTATTCACCGGGACAGGGAAGGACCAAGAGACCCAGTACTTC.

The sample holds one count of this clone. This chain joins TRBV10-3 and TRBJ1-6; TRBD1 might be the D (5 bases). V shed 10 bases and J shed 0 bases, with 13 bases lying between them. CDR1 and CDR2 from the germline V gene are ENHRY and SYGVKD. The length of the CDR3 is 15 residues. Here the CDR3 reads CASQDTSSYNSPLHF. CDR3 sequence (DNA): TGTGCCAGCCAGGACACAAGCTCCTATAATTCACCCCTCCACTTT.